Listed below are T cell receptor beta chains from one sample, sequenced in a study of low-dose radiotherapy and immunotherapy resistance in tumors. TCRdb itself ran the reads through MiXCR, one entry per CDR3 protein. The sample has about 30,000 distinct CDR3 sequences, 45% to 55% seen once; the top ten hold around 5.4%. The sample consisted of PBMCs, taken after low-dose radiotherapy plus immunotherapy. The source is a male donor with gallbladder cancer. CDR3s include the opening cysteine and the closing phenylalanine or tryptophan. D genes are given only for firm matches. Some rows have no size entry. The others give once, few or many, or a class for an expanded clone.

j_gene | d_gene | v_gene | abundance | len | CDR3nt | CDR3aa
TRBJ1-2 | - | TRBV20-1 | many | 15 | TGCAGTGCTAGAGAGTCGGGGACTGGGGACTATGGCTACACCTTC | CSARESGTGDYGYTF
TRBJ2-1 | - | TRBV6-6 | once | 13 | TGTGCCAGCAGTGACGACGGCTGGAGGGAGCAGTTCTTC | CASSDDGWREQFF
TRBJ2-3 | TRBD1 | TRBV28 | - | 16 | TGTGCCAGCAGTCCGCGGCCGGGACAGGGTTCAGATACGCAGTATTTT | CASSPRPGQGSDTQYF
TRBJ2-2 | TRBD2 | TRBV5-1 | many | 16 | TGCGCCAGCAGCTTGGAAGCGGGGGTGAACACCGGGGAGCTGTTTTTT | CASSLEAGVNTGELFF
TRBJ2-1 | - | TRBV14 | medium-sized | 16 | TGTGCCAGCAGCCACAAAACAGGGTTTTCCCACAATGAGCAGTTCTTC | CASSHKTGFSHNEQFF
TRBJ2-1 | - | TRBV3-1 | many | 15 | TGTGCCAGCAGCTCGACGGGGGAGTACTACAATGAGCAGTTCTTC | CASSSTGEYYNEQFF
TRBJ1-1 | TRBD1 | TRBV5-1 | few | 15 | TGCGCCAGCAGCGTAGGACAGGGAATGAACACTGAAGCTTTCTTT | CASSVGQGMNTEAFF
TRBJ2-2 | - | TRBV7-6 | - | 16 | TGTGCCAGCAGCCTGCGACCCACGGGAGTGCAAGGGGAGCTGTTTTTT | CASSLRPTGVQGELFF
TRBJ2-1 | - | TRBV2 | many | 15 | TGTGCCAGCAAGCCGAGAAACAGGGGAGGCGATGAGCAGTTCTTC | CASKPRNRGGDEQFF
TRBJ2-2 | - | TRBV27 | few | 19 | - | CASSVKWGRELNTGELFFF
TRBJ1-1 | - | TRBV5-1 | few | 14 | TGCGCCAGCAGCTTACAGGGAATGAACACTGAAGCTTTCTTT | CASSLQGMNTEAFF
TRBJ2-5 | TRBD2 | TRBV5-1 | - | 16 | TGCGCCAGCCGATTCGGGGGCCTAGCGGGAGAAGAGACCCAGTACTTC | CASRFGGLAGEETQYF
TRBJ1-5 | - | TRBV5-6 | many | 12 | TGTGCCAGCAGCTTGCGATATCAGCCCCAGCATTTT | CASSLRYQPQHF
TRBJ2-1 | - | TRBV21-1 | - | 16 | TGTGCCAGCAGCAAAATTAGCAGTATGTCCTACAATGAGCAGTTCTTC | CASSKISSMSYNEQFF
TRBJ1-6 | TRBD1 | TRBV5-1 | - | 13 | TGCGCCAGCAGCCGCACAGGGGAATCACCCCTCCACTTT | CASSRTGESPLHF
TRBJ2-7 | - | TRBV12-3/TRBV12-4 | - | 12 | TGTGCCAGCAGGGGGGTCTCCTACGAGCAGTACTTC | CASRGVSYEQYF
TRBJ2-5 | - | TRBV12-2 | - | 14 | TGTGCAAGTCGCCCCCCCAAGCAGGGAGAGACCCAGTACTTC | CASRPPKQGETQYF
TRBJ2-7 | - | TRBV7-9 | - | 14 | TGTGCCAGCAGCTTAGCGCTCCCAACATACGAGCAGTACTTC | CASSLALPTYEQYF
TRBJ2-5 | TRBD1 | TRBV5-6 | - | 15 | TGTGCCAGCAGGCCTCGGGACAGGGGGTCTAAGACCCAGTACTTC | CASRPRDRGSKTQYF
TRBJ1-6 | - | TRBV16 | - | 13 | TGTGCCAGCAGCCCACAGGGAGATTCACCCCTCCACTTT | CASSPQGDSPLHF
TRBJ1-1 | - | TRBV7-2 | - | 14 | TGTGCCAGCAGCTTAGGCTCAGGGAACACTGAAGCTTTCTTT | CASSLGSGNTEAFF
TRBJ1-1 | - | TRBV29-1 | many | 10 | TGCAGCGTTGCAGGGGTCGAAGCTTTCTTT | CSVAGVEAFF
TRBJ2-1 | - | TRBV10-3 | - | 12 | TGTGCCAGCACCTCCCTAGGCAATGAGCAGTTCTTC | CASTSLGNEQFF
TRBJ2-2 | TRBD1 | TRBV7-9 | - | 16 | TGTGCCAGCAGCCCGCCCCGGACAGGGTTGACCGGGGAGCTGTTTTTT | CASSPPRTGLTGELFF
TRBJ1-5 | TRBD1 | TRBV19 | - | 15 | TGTGCCAGTAGTATTGGGACAGCGGGAGGTCAGCCCCAGCATTTT | CASSIGTAGGQPQHF
TRBJ1-2 | TRBD1 | TRBV29-1 | - | 15 | TGCAGCGTCACCGGGACAGGGGTGGCTAACTATGGCTACACCTTC | CSVTGTGVANYGYTF
TRBJ1-1 | - | TRBV13 | - | 13 | TGTGCCAGCAGCTTATCGGGGAACACTGAAGCTTTCTTT | CASSLSGNTEAFF